This T cell receptor (beta chain) was identified during a study of T cell responses to AZD1222 COVID-19 vaccine. Study-level results: Mapped onto spike, vaccine-associated CD4 TCRs spanned it and were dominant at 160-218 and 743-854. It was only 6 or 7 AZD1222 recipients who were seropositive at baseline.

Remarks on this clone: Its antigen is not identified.

Sequencing used immunoSEQ multiplex PCR; TCRdb keeps in-frame clones, though not all of them. Among roughly 140,000 clones listed, around nine tenths were seen once. The trim removed 3 bases at V and 2 bases at J, leaving 3 bases unmatched. The CDR3 consists of 15 residues. Germline loops: CDR1 KGHDR, CDR2 SFDVKD. The genes are TRBV24-1 and TRBJ1-5, with 7 positions matching TRBD1. The source is an adult who received the AZD1222 COVID-19 vaccine. The sample here was peripheral blood, taken 28 days after the second AZD1222 dose. As DNA, the CDR3 is TGTGCCACCAGTGATGGAACAGGGGGCAATCAGCCCCAGCATTTT. Amino acids: CATSDGTGGNQPQHF.